What follows are 20 T cell receptor beta chains derived from one specimen sequenced in a study of blood T cell repertoires in COVID-19. Measured with immunoSEQ multiplex PCR; TCRdb has only the in-frame clones, and not every one. Of about 140,000 clones detected, over 70% appear once; the ten largest clones hold approximately 11%. The sequenced sample consisted of PBMCs or T cells enriched from blood (not recorded which). The receptors were sampled from a man in his 60s who had recovered from COVID-19.

The chain employs TRBV19 and TRBJ1-2; perhaps TRBD1 as D (6 bases). The CDR3 covers 11 residues. CDR1 is LNHDA and CDR2 is SQIVND in the germline V gene (reference sequence). V was pared by 6 bases and J by 8 bases, with 10 bases between. CDR3 in amino acids: CASRTGWGYTF. The CDR3 DNA sequence: TGTGCCAGTAGGACAGGCTGGGGCTACACCTTC.

The CDR3 nucleotides are TGTGCCAGCAGCTTAGCGGGCAGCGGGGGACTCCAAGAGACCCAGTACTTC. The encoded protein is CASSLAGSGGLQETQYF. The chain uses TRBV7-9 and TRBJ2-5; 8 bases are a match to TRBD2. Germline V gene sequence: CDR1 SEHNR, CDR2 FQNEAQ (reference sequence). V shed 0 bases, J shed 1 base, and the junction held 7 bases outside the gene matches. The CDR3 sequence is 17 residues long. The full variable domain, with the rest looked up from reference TRBV7-9 and TRBJ2-5, is DTGVSQNPRHKITKRGQNVTFRCDPISEHNRLYWYRQTLGQGPEFLTYFQNEAQLEKSRLLSDRFSAERPKGSFSTLEIQRTEQGDSAMYLCASSLAGSGGLQETQYFGPGTRLLVL.

CDR3 loop: CASSQFPQGSSYEQYF. In DNA form, the CDR3 reads TGTGCCAGCAGCCAATTCCCGCAGGGATCTTCCTACGAGCAGTACTTC. The chain combines TRBV14 with TRBJ2-7; D possibly corresponds to TRBD1 (5 bases). Germline values: CDR1 SGHDN, CDR2 FVKESK. Trimming took 2 bases from V and 1 from J, leaving 15 bases between them. The CDR3 runs to 16 residues.

CDR3 in amino acids: CASRGTSGRLELFF. The DNA for the CDR3 is TGTGCCAGCAGGGGGACTAGCGGGAGATTGGAGCTGTTTTTT. This chain links TRBV6-5 with TRBJ2-2; 14 bases agree with TRBD2. V shed 6 bases, J shed 10 bases, and the junction held 4 bases outside the gene matches. Germline V gene data show CDR1 as MNHEY and CDR2 as SVGAGI. The CDR3 loop spans 14 amino acids.

The chain combines TRBV2 with TRBJ2-2; D is ambiguous. The germline CDR1 and CDR2 sequences are SNHLY and FYNNEI. Trimming shortened V by 9 bases and J by 0 bases, and 14 bases separated the two germline ends. The CDR3 is 15 residues long. The CDR3 DNA follows: TGTGCCAGTGTTCAGATTCAGTCGAACACCGGGGAGCTGTTTTTT. It encodes CASVQIQSNTGELFF. The whole variable domain, filled in from reference TRBV2 and TRBJ2-2, reads EPEVTQTPSHQVTQMGQEVILRCVPISNHLYFYWYRQILGQKVEFLVSFYNNEISEKSEIFDDQFSVERPDGSNFTLKIRSTKLEDSAMYFCASVQIQSNTGELFFGEGSRLTVL.

V usage is TRBV15 and J usage is TRBJ1-1; D may be TRBD1 (5 bases). V lost 2 bases and J 2 bases, leaving 18 bases between the germline ends. Germline CDR1 reads LNHNV; CDR2 reads YYDKDF (reference sequence). The CDR3 runs to 17 residues. CDR3 in DNA: TGTGCCACCAGCAGATCCGTGTCAGGGAGGGGAAACACTGAAGCTTTCTTT. Protein product: CATSRSVSGRGNTEAFF.

J is TRBJ2-3 and V is TRBV19; D is possibly TRBD1 (6 bases). V was trimmed by 3 bases and J by 3 bases, leaving 16 bases between them. Germline assignment: CDR1 LNHDA and CDR2 SQIVND (reference sequence). This CDR3 has 16 amino acids. CDR3 bases: TGTGCCAGTAGTATGTGGCTGGGGGCCGGTACAGATACGCAGTATTTT. It encodes CASSMWLGAGTDTQYF.

The chain has TRBV19 and TRBJ2-3, with a possible D match to TRBD2 (5 bases). Germline V CDR1 and CDR2: LNHDA, SQIVND (reference sequence). The CDR3 spans 11 residues. V was cut by 6 bases and J by 9 bases, with 10 bases left in between. This CDR3 reads CASSFRGTQYF. For the CDR3, the DNA is TGTGCCAGTAGCTTCAGAGGGACGCAGTATTTT. Based on the CDR3 plus reference TRBV19 and TRBJ2-3, the full variable domain is DGGITQSPKYLFRKEGQNVTLSCEQNLNHDAMYWYRQDPGQGLRLIYYSQIVNDFQKGDIAEGYSVSREKKESFPLTVTSAQKNPTAFYLCASSFRGTQYFGPGTRLTVL.

The chain recombines TRBV28 with TRBJ2-1; the D gene is possibly TRBD1 (6 bases). With 11 bases removed from V and 0 bases from J, the gap between germline ends came to 14 bases. Germline V gives CDR1 MDHEN, CDR2 SYDVKM. The CDR3 consists of 14 residues. As DNA, the CDR3 is TGTGCCGGCGCAGGGGCGAGCTCCTACAATGAGCAGTTCTTC. This gives the protein CAGAGASSYNEQFF. The full variable domain, its missing parts supplied by reference TRBV28 and TRBJ2-1, is DVKVTQSSRYLVKRTGEKVFLECVQDMDHENMFWYRQDPGLGLRLIYFSYDVKMKEKGDIPEGYSVSREKKERFSLILESASTNQTSMYLCAGAGASSYNEQFFGPGTRLTVL.

The chain couples TRBV21-1 to TRBJ2-7; the table's D call of TRBD2 was not tested on the DNA. TRBV21-1 is described as a pseudogene. This CDR3 has 14 amino acids. CDR3 DNA: TGTGCCAGGAGACCCACCAGCGGGAGCCACGAGCAGTACTTC. Its translation is CARRPTSGSHEQYF.

The chain is built from TRBV27 and TRBJ1-5, with D hard to call. CDR1 MNHEY and CDR2 SMNVEV come from the germline V gene (reference sequence). This CDR3 has 13 amino acids. V was shortened by 3 bases and J by 9 bases, with 12 bases between the two germline ends. The CDR3 loop reads CASSFYGPAPQHF. The CDR3 bases are TGTGCCAGCAGTTTTTATGGCCCCGCGCCCCAGCATTTT.

This clone has just one count. V is TRBV20-1 and J is TRBJ1-1; D remains ambiguous. From germline, CDR1 is DFQATT and CDR2 SNEGSKA (reference sequence). This CDR3 spans 11 amino acids. CDR3 sequence reads: CSCGWDTEAFF. CDR3 coding DNA: TGCAGCTGCGGCTGGGACACTGAAGCTTTCTTT.

The V and J genes are TRBV3-1 (or the pseudogene TRBV3-2) and TRBJ1-3; no clear D. V was trimmed by 0 bases and J by 0 bases, leaving 9 bases between them. In germline, CDR1 is LGHDT, CDR2 YNNKEL (reference sequence). This CDR3 contains 16 residues. This CDR3 is CASSQENLHSGNTIYF. For the CDR3, the DNA is TGTGCCAGCAGCCAAGAGAATTTACACTCTGGAAACACCATATATTTT.

This chain connects TRBV27 to TRBJ1-2; no reliable D call. Per germline, CDR1 MNHEY and CDR2 SMNVEV (reference sequence). V gave up 5 bases and J gave up 2 bases, with 12 bases separating them. The CDR3 sequence is 14 residues long. CDR3 in amino acids: CASSPFGWNYGYTF. In nucleotides, the CDR3 is TGTGCCAGCAGTCCGTTCGGGTGGAACTATGGCTACACCTTC.

In DNA, the CDR3 is TGTGCCAGCTCCCGACGGGGGGGCACTGAAGCTTTCTTT. Encoded protein: CASSRRGGTEAFF. The V call is TRBV12-3 or TRBV12-4, the J call TRBJ1-1; possible D gene TRBD1, 5 bases. V lost 8 bases, J lost 4 bases, and 14 bases lay in between. CDR3 size: 13 residues.

V usage is TRBV7-3 and J usage is TRBJ2-7, with D maybe TRBD2 (5 bases). Germline CDR1 SGHTA, CDR2 FQGTGA. V was trimmed by 1 base and J by 3 bases, leaving 10 bases between them. The CDR3 is 14 residues long. The CDR3 bases are TGTGCCAGCAGCTTAAAAGCCGGGATCTACGAGCAGTACTTC. This codes for CASSLKAGIYEQYF.

CDR3 nucleotide sequence: TGTGCCAGCAGCAGGGGACAGGGAGGAGAGACCCAGTACTTC. Amino acid sequence: CASSRGQGGETQYF. The rearrangement links TRBV5-8 to TRBJ2-5; 9 bases align to TRBD1. The germline gives CDR1 SGHTS, CDR2 YDEGEE. This CDR3 is 14 amino acids long. Trimming cost V 4 bases and J 4 bases; bases outside gene matches: 5.

The V gene is TRBV15, the J gene TRBJ2-7; 7 bases agree with TRBD1. The CDR3 spans 14 residues. Germline V gene data show CDR1 as LNHNV and CDR2 as YYDKDF (reference sequence). V dropped 0 bases and J dropped 4; count of bases not matched to a gene: 3. The CDR3 DNA sequence: TGTGCCACCAGCAGAGACCCGGGACAGTACGAGCAGTACTTC. Amino acid sequence: CATSRDPGQYEQYF.

This chain uses TRBV20-1 with TRBJ2-7, with TRBD2 identical over 9 bases. This CDR3 region has 13 residues. With V trimmed by 3 bases and J by 6 bases, 6 bases remained unmatched. Germline V gene sequence: CDR1 DFQATT, CDR2 SNEGSKA (reference sequence). The CDR3 nucleotides read TGCAGTGCTAGTCTTGCGGGGGGGTCCGAGCAGTACTTC. This translates into CSASLAGGSEQYF.

The chain combines TRBV3-1 (or the pseudogene TRBV3-2) with TRBJ2-1; tentative D call: TRBD2 (5 bases). Germline values: CDR1 LGHDT, CDR2 YNNKEL (reference sequence). The CDR3 sequence is 22 residues long. V gave up 0 bases and J gave up 4 bases, with 31 bases separating them. This CDR3 reads CASSQDPHSERSNNPLYNEQFF. DNA of the CDR3: TGTGCCAGCAGCCAAGATCCCCATTCAGAGCGGAGCAATAACCCTCTTTACAATGAGCAGTTCTTC.